This T cell receptor beta chain was documented in a study of blood T cell repertoires in COVID-19. About the study: Samples of COVID-19 (acute and convalescent) were obtained from the United States, Italy and Spain. The cDNA or gDNA used as material had been derived from T cells, B-cell-depleted T cells, or PBMCs.

In the study's own analysis: Estimated nucleated cell counts came from reference gene primer amplification. Clones were read by immunoSEQ multiplex PCR, and TCRdb kept only the in-frame ones, dropping some. V and J calls and clone size follow that table, whereas D and trimming were derived from the DNA. The sample holds about 98,000 clones, 65% to 85% seen once. The clonotype comes from a woman aged 80 or over with acute or convalescent COVID-19. Source material: peripheral blood.

The CDR3 loop reads CASSPDRVGNQPQHF. CDR3 nucleotides: TGCGCCAGCAGCCCCGACAGGGTAGGGAATCAGCCCCAGCATTTT. The chain employs TRBV4-1 and TRBJ1-5, with TRBD1 matching 7 bases. With V trimmed by 4 bases and J by 4 bases, 7 bases remained unmatched. There are 15 residues in the CDR3. Germline V gene data show CDR1 as MGHRA and CDR2 as YSYEKL.